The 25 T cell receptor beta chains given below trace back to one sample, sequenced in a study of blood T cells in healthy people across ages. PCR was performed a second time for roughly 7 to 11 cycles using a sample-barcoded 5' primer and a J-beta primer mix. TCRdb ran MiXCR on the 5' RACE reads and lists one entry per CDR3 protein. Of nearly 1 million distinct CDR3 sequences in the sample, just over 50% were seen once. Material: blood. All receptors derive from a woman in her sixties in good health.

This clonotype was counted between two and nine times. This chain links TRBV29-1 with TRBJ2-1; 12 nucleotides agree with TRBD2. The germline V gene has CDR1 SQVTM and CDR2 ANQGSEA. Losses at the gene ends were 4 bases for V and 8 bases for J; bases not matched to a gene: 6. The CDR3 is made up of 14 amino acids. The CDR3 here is CSVGRTSGIYEQFF. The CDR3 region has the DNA TGCAGCGTTGGTCGGACTAGCGGGATATATGAGCAGTTCTTC.

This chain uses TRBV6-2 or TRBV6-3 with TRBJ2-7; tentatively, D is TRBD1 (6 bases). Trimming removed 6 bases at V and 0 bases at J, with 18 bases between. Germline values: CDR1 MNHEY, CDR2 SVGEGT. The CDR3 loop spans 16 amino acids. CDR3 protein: CASSSSDRPSSYEQYF. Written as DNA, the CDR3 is TGTGCCAGCAGCTCTTCCGACAGGCCCAGCTCCTACGAGCAGTACTTC.

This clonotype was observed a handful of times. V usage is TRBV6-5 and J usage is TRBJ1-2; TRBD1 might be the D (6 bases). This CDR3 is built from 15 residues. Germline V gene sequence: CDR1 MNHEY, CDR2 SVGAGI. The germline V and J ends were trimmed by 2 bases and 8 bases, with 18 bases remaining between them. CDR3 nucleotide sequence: TGTGCCAGCAGTTACGGCCCGCGGGGGGCGGGAGGCTACACCTTC. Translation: CASSYGPRGAGGYTF.

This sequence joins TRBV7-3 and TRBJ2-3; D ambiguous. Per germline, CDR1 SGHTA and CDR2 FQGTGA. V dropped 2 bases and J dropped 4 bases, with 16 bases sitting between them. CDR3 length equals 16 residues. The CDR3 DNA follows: TGTGCCAGCAGCTTAGACGACCTTTTGGTGCCAGATACGCAGTATTTT. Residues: CASSLDDLLVPDTQYF.

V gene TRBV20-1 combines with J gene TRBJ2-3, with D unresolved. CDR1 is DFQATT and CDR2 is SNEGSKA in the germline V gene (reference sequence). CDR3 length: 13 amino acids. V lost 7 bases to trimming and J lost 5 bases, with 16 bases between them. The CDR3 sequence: CSVPQYHIDTQYF. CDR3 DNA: TGCAGTGTGCCTCAGTATCATATAGATACGCAGTATTTT.

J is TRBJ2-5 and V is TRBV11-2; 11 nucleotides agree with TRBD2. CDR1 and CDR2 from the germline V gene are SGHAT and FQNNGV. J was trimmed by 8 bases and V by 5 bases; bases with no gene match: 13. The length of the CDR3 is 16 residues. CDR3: CASSPRLAGFPGTQYF. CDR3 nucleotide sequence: TGTGCCAGCAGCCCGAGACTAGCGGGATTTCCTGGAACCCAGTACTTC.

CDR3 sequence reads: CASSLMPGQGCGYTF. CDR3 nucleotides: TGTGCCAGCAGCTTAATGCCGGGACAGGGATGCGGCTACACCTTC. This chain links TRBV7-2 with TRBJ1-2, with 9 nucleotides matching TRBD1. CDR3 length: 15 amino acids. With 2 bases clipped from V and 8 bases from J, the junction kept 9 bases outside the gene matches. Germline assignment: CDR1 SGHTA and CDR2 FQGNSA.

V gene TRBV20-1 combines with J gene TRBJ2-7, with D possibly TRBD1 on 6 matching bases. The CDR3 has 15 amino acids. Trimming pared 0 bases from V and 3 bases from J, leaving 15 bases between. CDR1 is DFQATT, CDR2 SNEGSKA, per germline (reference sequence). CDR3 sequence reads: CSARDSRDTRYEQYF. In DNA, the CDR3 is TGCAGTGCTAGAGATTCCCGGGACACACGCTACGAGCAGTACTTC.

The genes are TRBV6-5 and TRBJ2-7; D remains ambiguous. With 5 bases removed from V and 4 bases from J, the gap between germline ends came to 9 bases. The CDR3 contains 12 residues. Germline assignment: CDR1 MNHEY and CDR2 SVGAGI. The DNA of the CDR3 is TGTGCCAGCAGTATAAGGAGTTACGAGCAGTACTTC. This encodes CASSIRSYEQYF.

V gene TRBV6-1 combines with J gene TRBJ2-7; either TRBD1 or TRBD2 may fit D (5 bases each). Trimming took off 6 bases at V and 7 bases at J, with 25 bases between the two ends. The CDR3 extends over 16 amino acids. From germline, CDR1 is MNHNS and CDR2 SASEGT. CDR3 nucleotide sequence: TGTGCCAGCAGCAACCCGACAGAAATGGAGGTTTGGGAGCAGTACTTC. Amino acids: CASSNPTEMEVWEQYF.

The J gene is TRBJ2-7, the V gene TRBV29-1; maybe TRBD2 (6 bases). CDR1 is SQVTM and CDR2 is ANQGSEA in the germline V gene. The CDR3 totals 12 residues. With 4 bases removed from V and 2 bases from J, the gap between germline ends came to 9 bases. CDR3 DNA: TGCAGCGTTGGGGGGGTGGCCTACGAGCAGTACTTC. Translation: CSVGGVAYEQYF.

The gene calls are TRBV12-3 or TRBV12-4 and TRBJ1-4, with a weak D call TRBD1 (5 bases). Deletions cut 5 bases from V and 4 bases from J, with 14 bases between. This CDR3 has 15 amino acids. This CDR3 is CASSARGVRNEKLFF. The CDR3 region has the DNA TGTGCCAGCAGTGCCCGGGGGGTGCGTAATGAAAAACTGTTTTTT.

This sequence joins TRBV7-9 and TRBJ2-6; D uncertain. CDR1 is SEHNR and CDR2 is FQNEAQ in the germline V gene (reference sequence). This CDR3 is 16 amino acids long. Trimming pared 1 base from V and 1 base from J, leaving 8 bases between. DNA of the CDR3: TGTGCCAGCAGCTTAGGGTCCGGTTCTGGGGCCAACGTCCTGACTTTC. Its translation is CASSLGSGSGANVLTF.

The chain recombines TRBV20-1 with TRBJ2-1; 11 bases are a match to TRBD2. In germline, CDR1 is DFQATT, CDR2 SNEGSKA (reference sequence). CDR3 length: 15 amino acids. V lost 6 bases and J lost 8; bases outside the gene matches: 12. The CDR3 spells CSAPPEIAGGDEQFF. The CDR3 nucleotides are TGCAGTGCCCCTCCTGAGATAGCGGGAGGGGATGAGCAGTTCTTC.

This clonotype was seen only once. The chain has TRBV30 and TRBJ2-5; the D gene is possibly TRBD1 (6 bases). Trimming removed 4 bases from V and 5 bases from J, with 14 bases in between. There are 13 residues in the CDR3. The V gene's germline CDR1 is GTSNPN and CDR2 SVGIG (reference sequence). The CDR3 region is CAWTRGSTETQYF. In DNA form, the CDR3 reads TGTGCCTGGACCAGGGGTAGCACGGAGACCCAGTACTTC.

The CDR3 loop reads CASKGGAPEQYF. CDR3 DNA: TGTGCCAGCAAGGGCGGAGCCCCCGAGCAGTACTTC. V usage is TRBV28 and J usage is TRBJ2-5; D not certain. TRBJ2-7 explains the end of the DNA better; the J call may be wrong. The germline CDR1 and CDR2 sequences are MDHEN and SYDVKM. CDR3 length: 12 residues.

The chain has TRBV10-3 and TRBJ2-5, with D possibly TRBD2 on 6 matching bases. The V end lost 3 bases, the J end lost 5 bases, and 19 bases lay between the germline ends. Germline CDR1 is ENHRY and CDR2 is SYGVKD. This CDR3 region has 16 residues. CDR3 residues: CAISDMRIRLAETQYF. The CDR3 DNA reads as TGTGCCATCAGTGATATGAGGATCCGGCTAGCGGAGACCCAGTACTTC.

In DNA, the CDR3 is TGTGCCAGCACCCGCACCCGGGTAGCGGGGCCCACAGATACGCAGTATTTT. It translates to CASTRTRVAGPTDTQYF. The V gene is TRBV6-1, the J gene TRBJ2-3; 8 bases are shared with TRBD2. The ends lost 7 bases at V and 2 bases at J; junction bases unmatched: 14. The CDR3 is 17 residues long. The germline V gene encodes CDR1 MNHNS and CDR2 SASEGT.

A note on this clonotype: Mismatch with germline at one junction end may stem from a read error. The CDR3 spells CASKGGTNDGYTF. CDR3 nucleotides: TGTGCCAGCAAAGGTGGAACTAACGATGGCTACACCTTC. The gene calls are TRBV7-2 and TRBJ1-2; D ambiguous. Germline assignment: CDR1 SGHTA and CDR2 FQGNSA. The length of the CDR3 is 13 residues.

CDR3 DNA sequence: TGTGCCAGCAGCCGGACAGGGGGTCCGAATTCACCCCTCCACTTT. Its protein product is CASSRTGGPNSPLHF. The chain carries TRBV7-2 and TRBJ1-6; TRBD1 agrees at 10 bases. The CDR3 consists of 15 residues. Germline lookup yields CDR1 SGHTA and CDR2 FQGNSA. V shed 5 bases and J 7 bases; nucleotides not matched to a gene: 5.

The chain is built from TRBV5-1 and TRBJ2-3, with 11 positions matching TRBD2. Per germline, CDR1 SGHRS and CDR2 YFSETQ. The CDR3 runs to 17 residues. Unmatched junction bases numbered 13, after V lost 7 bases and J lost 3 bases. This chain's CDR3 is CASAHKILAGDTDTQYF. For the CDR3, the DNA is TGCGCCAGCGCCCATAAGATACTAGCGGGAGATACAGATACGCAGTATTTT.

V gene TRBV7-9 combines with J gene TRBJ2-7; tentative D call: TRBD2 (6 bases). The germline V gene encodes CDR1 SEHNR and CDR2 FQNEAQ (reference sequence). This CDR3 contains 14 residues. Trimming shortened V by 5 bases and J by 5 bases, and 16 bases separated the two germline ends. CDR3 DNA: TGTGCCAGCAGCCCCGGGACTTCGGTGGACGAGCAGTACTTC. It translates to CASSPGTSVDEQYF.

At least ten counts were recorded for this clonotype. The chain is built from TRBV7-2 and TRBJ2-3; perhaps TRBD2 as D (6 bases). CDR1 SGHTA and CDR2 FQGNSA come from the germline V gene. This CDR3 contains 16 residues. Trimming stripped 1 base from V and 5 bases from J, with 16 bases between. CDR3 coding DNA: TGTGCCAGCAGCTTAGTCCCCCTATCGGGAGAAGATACGCAGTATTTT. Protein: CASSLVPLSGEDTQYF.

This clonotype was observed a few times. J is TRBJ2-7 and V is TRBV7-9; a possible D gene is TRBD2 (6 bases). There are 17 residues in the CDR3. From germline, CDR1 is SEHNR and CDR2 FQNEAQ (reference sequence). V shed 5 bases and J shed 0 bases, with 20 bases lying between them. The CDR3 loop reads CASSPWGRRPPSYEQYF. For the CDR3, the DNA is TGTGCCAGCAGCCCATGGGGGAGGCGCCCTCCCTCCTACGAGCAGTACTTC. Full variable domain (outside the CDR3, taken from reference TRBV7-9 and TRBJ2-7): DTGVSQNPRHKITKRGQNVTFRCDPISEHNRLYWYRQTLGQGPEFLTYFQNEAQLEKSRLLSDRFSAERPKGSFSTLEIQRTEQGDSAMYLCASSPWGRRPPSYEQYFGPGTRLTVT.

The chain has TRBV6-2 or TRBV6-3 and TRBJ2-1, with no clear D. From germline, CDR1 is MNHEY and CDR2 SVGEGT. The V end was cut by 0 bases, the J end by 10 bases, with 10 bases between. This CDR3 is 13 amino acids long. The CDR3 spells CASSYSRSLEQFF. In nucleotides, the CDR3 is TGTGCCAGCAGTTACTCTAGATCTTTGGAGCAGTTCTTC.